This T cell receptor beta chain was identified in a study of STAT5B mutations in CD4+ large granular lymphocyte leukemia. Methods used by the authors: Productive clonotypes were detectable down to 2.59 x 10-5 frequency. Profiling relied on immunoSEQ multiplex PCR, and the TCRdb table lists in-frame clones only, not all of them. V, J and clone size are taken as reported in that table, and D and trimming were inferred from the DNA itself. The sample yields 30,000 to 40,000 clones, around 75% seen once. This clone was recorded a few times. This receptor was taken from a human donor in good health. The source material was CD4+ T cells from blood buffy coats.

CDR3 DNA sequence: TGTGCCAGCAGTGAACCCAATGAGCAGTTCTTC. Its translation is CASSEPNEQFF. The gene calls are TRBV6-6 and TRBJ2-1; D call uncertain. The ends were cut back, 5 bases at V and 6 bases at J, with 5 bases in the middle. This CDR3 is built from 11 residues. Per the germline V gene, CDR1 is MNHNY and CDR2 is SVGAGI (reference sequence).